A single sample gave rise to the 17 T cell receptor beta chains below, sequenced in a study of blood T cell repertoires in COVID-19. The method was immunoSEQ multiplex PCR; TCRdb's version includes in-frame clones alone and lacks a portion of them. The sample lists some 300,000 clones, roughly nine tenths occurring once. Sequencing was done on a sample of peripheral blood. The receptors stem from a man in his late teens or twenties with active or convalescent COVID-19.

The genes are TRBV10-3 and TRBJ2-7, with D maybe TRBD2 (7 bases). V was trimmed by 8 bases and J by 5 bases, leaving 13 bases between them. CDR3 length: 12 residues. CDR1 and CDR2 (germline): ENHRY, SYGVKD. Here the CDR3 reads CAIGGGSNEQYF. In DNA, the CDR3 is TGTGCCATCGGCGGGGGCTCAAACGAGCAGTACTTC.

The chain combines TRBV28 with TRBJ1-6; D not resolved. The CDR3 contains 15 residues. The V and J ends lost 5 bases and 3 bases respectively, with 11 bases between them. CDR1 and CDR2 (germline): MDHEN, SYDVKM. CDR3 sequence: CASSPQAYYNSPLHF. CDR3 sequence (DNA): TGTGCCAGCAGTCCGCAGGCGTACTATAATTCACCCCTCCACTTT. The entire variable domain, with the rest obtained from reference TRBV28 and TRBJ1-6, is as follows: DVKVTQSSRYLVKRTGEKVFLECVQDMDHENMFWYRQDPGLGLRLIYFSYDVKMKEKGDIPEGYSVSREKKERFSLILESASTNQTSMYLCASSPQAYYNSPLHFGNGTRLTVT.

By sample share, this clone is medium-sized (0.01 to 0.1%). CDR3 DNA sequence: TGTGCCACCGCGGTTGTAATGAACACTGAAGCTTTCTTT. Its protein product is CATAVVMNTEAFF. J is TRBJ1-1 and V is TRBV19; D is unclear. This CDR3 contains 13 residues. With 10 bases removed from V and 0 bases from J, the gap between germline ends came to 12 bases. From germline, CDR1 is LNHDA and CDR2 SQIVND (reference sequence).

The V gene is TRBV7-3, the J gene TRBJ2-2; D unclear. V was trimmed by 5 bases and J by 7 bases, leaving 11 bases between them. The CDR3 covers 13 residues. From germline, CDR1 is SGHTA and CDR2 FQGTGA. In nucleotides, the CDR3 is TGTGCCAGCAGCACCAGGATGGGCGGGGAGCTGTTTTTT. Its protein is CASSTRMGGELFF.

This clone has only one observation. CDR3 residues: CASSLGTENSPLHF. The CDR3 region has the DNA TGTGCCAGCAGTCTCGGGACAGAGAATTCACCCCTCCACTTT. This chain joins TRBV6-5 and TRBJ1-6; 7 nucleotides align to TRBD1. CDR3 length equals 14 residues. CDR1 is MNHEY, CDR2 SVGAGI, per germline. With V trimmed by 5 bases and J by 7 bases, 5 bases remained unmatched.

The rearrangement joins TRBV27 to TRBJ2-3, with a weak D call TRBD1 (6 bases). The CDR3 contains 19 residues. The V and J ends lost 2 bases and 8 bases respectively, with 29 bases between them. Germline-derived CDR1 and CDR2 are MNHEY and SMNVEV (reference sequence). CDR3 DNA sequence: TGTGCCAGCAGTTTACCCGATTACCCGGACAGCCTGGGCATAGGTACGCAGTATTTT. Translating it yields CASSLPDYPDSLGIGTQYF.

CDR3 sequence: CASSLKAGTREQYF. DNA for the CDR3: TGCGCCAGCAGCTTGAAGGCAGGCACTAGGGAGCAGTACTTC. The chain links TRBV5-1 to TRBJ2-7; D perhaps matches TRBD2 (5 bases). CDR3 length equals 14 residues. Germline V gene sequence: CDR1 SGHRS, CDR2 YFSETQ. V was pared by 1 base and J by 7 bases, with 15 bases between.

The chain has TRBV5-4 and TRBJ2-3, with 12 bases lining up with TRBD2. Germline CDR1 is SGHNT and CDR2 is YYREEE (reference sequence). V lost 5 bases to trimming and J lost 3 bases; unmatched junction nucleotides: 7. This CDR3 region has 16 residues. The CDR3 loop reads CASSRGLAGLTDTQYF. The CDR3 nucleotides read TGTGCCAGCAGTCGGGGACTAGCGGGTCTAACAGATACGCAGTATTTT.

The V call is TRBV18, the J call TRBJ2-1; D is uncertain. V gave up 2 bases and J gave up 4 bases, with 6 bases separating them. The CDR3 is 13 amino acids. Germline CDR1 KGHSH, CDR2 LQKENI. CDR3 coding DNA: TGTGCCAGCTCACCAGGCAAATACAATGAGCAGTTCTTC. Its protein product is CASSPGKYNEQFF.

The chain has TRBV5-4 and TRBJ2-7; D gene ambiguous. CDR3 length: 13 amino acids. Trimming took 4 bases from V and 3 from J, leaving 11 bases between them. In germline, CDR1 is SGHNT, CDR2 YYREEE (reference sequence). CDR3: CASSHPTVYEQYF. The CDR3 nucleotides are TGTGCCAGCAGCCACCCCACAGTCTACGAGCAGTACTTC.

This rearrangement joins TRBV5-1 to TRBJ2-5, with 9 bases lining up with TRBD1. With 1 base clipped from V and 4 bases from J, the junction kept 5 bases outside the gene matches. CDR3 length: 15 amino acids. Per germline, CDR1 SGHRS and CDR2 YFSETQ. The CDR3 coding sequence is TGCGCCAGCAGCTTGAACAGGGGGCTGGGAGAGACCCAGTACTTC. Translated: CASSLNRGLGETQYF.

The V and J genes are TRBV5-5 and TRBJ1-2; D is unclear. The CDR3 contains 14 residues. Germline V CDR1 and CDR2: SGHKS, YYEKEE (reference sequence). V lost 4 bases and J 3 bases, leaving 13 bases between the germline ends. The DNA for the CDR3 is TGTGCCAGCAGCACCCTTCTTGAGTACTATGGCTACACCTTC. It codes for CASSTLLEYYGYTF.

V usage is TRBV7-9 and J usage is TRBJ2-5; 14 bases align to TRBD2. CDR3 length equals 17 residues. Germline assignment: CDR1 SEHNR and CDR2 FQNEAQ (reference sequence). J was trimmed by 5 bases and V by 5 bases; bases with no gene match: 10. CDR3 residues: CASSLGLAGVALETQYF. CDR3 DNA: TGTGCCAGCAGCCTGGGACTAGCGGGGGTAGCGTTGGAGACCCAGTACTTC. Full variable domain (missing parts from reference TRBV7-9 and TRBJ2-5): DTGVSQNPRHKITKRGQNVTFRCDPISEHNRLYWYRQTLGQGPEFLTYFQNEAQLEKSRLLSDRFSAERPKGSFSTLEIQRTEQGDSAMYLCASSLGLAGVALETQYFGPGTRLLVL.

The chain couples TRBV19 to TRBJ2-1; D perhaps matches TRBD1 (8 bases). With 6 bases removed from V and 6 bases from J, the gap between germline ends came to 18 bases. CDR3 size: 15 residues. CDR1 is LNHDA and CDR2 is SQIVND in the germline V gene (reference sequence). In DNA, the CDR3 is TGTGCCAGTAGGAAAGACAGGGGAGGGGTCAATGAGCAGTTCTTC. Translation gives CASRKDRGGVNEQFF.

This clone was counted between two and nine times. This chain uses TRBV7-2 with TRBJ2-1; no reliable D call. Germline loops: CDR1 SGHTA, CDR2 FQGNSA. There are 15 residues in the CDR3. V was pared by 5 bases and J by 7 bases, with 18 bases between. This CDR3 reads CASSPAGMIGNEQFF. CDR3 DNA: TGTGCCAGCAGCCCAGCAGGTATGATTGGGAATGAGCAGTTCTTC.

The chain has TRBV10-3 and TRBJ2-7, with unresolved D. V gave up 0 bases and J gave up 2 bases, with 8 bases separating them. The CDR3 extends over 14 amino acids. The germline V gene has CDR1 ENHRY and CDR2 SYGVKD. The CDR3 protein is CAISESSTPYEQYF. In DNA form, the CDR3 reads TGTGCCATCAGTGAGTCGTCCACTCCCTACGAGCAGTACTTC.

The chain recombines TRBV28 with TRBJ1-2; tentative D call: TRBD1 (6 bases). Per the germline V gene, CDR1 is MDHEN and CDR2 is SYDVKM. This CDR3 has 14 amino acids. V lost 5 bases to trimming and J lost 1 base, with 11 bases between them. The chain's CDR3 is CASSPSGDNYGYTF. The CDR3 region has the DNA TGTGCCAGCAGTCCGTCAGGGGATAACTATGGCTACACCTTC.